This TCR beta chain is drawn from a study of blood T cells in healthy people across ages. Study information: Template switching picked up about one barcoded beta molecule for each two T cells.

Findings and caveats of the study: With unsorted PBMCs, a conclusive comparison of naive versus antigen-experienced cells was not possible.

Total RNA, at least 6 micrograms per sample, came from PBMCs. Worth noting for this clonotype: Its antigen is unidentified. Because the CDR3 is missing its conserved closing phenylalanine or tryptophan, this is likely a read error.

The CDR3 is 16 residues long. The V end was cut by 4 bases, the J end by 5 bases, with 21 bases between. Germline V gives CDR1 SQVTM, CDR2 ANQGSEA. Sample-barcoded 5' priming and a J-beta primer mix drove a second PCR of roughly 6 to 12 cycles. MiXCR was run by TCRdb on the 5' RACE reads, yielding one entry per CDR3 protein. Of roughly 1.4 million distinct CDR3 sequences listed, roughly 64% are singletons. The TCR originated in a young man in good health. V is TRBV29-1 and J is TRBJ2-1; perhaps TRBD2 as D (6 bases). Sequencing was carried out using blood. Here the CDR3 DNA reads TGCAGCGTTGCCACTCTGTGGGGGACTCCCAACAATGAGCAGTTCTTG. It specifies CSVATLWGTPNNEQFL.